Presented here are 24 T cell receptor beta chains from one specimen sequenced in a study of blood T cell repertoires in COVID-19. The repertoire was sequenced with immunoSEQ multiplex PCR; TCRdb's copy has only in-frame clones and lacks some. The sample includes about 360,000 clones, around 87% of them seen just once. Sequenced: PBMCs or T cells enriched from blood (not recorded which). These receptors were taken from a man aged 25-45 years who had recovered from COVID-19.

Only one count was recorded for this clone. This chain connects TRBV2 to TRBJ1-1; 10 bases match TRBD1. Germline-derived CDR1 and CDR2 are SNHLY and FYNNEI. J lost 2 bases, V lost 8 bases, and 14 bases had no gene match. The CDR3 is 17 residues long. The CDR3 region is CASSLHGQGVTNTEAFF. Here the CDR3 DNA reads TGTGCCAGCTCACTCCATGGACAGGGGGTTACAAACACTGAAGCTTTCTTT.

The chain links TRBV7-8 to TRBJ1-1; no definite D call. This CDR3 has 14 amino acids. Germline values: CDR1 SGHVS, CDR2 FQNEAQ. The ends were cut back, 5 bases at V and 3 bases at J, with 13 bases in the middle. CDR3 loop: CASSPGGQDTEAFF. DNA for the CDR3: TGTGCCAGCAGCCCCGGCGGGCAGGACACTGAAGCTTTCTTT.

The rearrangement links TRBV7-6 to TRBJ1-2; 7 nucleotides agree with TRBD1. The V segment lost 1 base and the J segment 3 bases; nucleotides outside the gene matches: 2. CDR3 length equals 14 residues. Looked up from germline, CDR1 is SGHVS and CDR2 is FNYEAQ. CDR3 sequence reads: CASSLGQGHYGYTF. CDR3 DNA sequence: TGTGCCAGCAGCTTAGGACAGGGTCACTATGGCTACACCTTC.

This clone has a single count. The chain uses TRBV3-1 (or the pseudogene TRBV3-2) and TRBJ2-7; tentative D call: TRBD1 (5 bases). Germline V CDR1 and CDR2: LGHDT, YNNKEL (reference sequence). The V end was cut by 1 base, the J end by 2 bases, with 12 bases between. CDR3 length: 15 residues. CDR3 nucleotides: TGTGCCAGCAGCCAAGGCCAGGGTTTGGCCTACGAGCAGTACTTC. Protein sequence: CASSQGQGLAYEQYF.

CDR3 in DNA: TGCGCCAGCAGACAGGGGGGGGGAAACACTGAAGCTTTCTTT. It specifies CASRQGGGNTEAFF. The V and J genes are TRBV4-1 and TRBJ1-1; 8 bases match TRBD1. The CDR3 length is 14 residues. Germline trimming cut 6 bases from V and 2 bases from J; bases unmatched to any gene: 5. Germline CDR1 and CDR2: MGHRA and YSYEKL.

The chain combines TRBV6-2 or TRBV6-3 with TRBJ1-5; D not resolved. CDR3 length equals 15 residues. The germline V gene encodes CDR1 MNHEY and CDR2 SVGEGT. Trimming took off 2 bases at V and 8 bases at J, with 16 bases between the two ends. The CDR3 sequence is CASSYGGWGYEPQHF. The CDR3 bases are TGTGCCAGCAGTTACGGAGGGTGGGGTTACGAGCCCCAGCATTTT.

The chain has TRBV9 and TRBJ1-4; D gene ambiguous. V was clipped by 0 bases and J by 0 bases, with 9 bases between them. CDR1 and CDR2 from the germline V gene are SGDLS and YYNGEE. The CDR3 totals 16 residues. This chain's CDR3 is CASSVGYSPTNEKLFF. In DNA form, the CDR3 reads TGTGCCAGCAGCGTAGGTTACAGCCCAACTAATGAAAAACTGTTTTTT. Filled out from reference TRBV9 and TRBJ1-4, the complete variable domain reads DSGVTQTPKHLITATGQRVTLRCSPRSGDLSVYWYQQSLDQGLQFLIQYYNGEERAKGNILERFSAQQFPDLHSELNLSSLELGDSALYFCASSVGYSPTNEKLFFGSGTQLSVL.

The rearrangement links TRBV19 to TRBJ1-3, with 7 bases that match TRBD1. Germline CDR1 and CDR2: LNHDA and SQIVND (reference sequence). J gave up 0 bases and V 7 bases, and 6 bases lay outside the gene matches. The CDR3 runs 15 residues. CDR3 in amino acids: CASIGRGSSGNTIYF. For the CDR3, the DNA is TGTGCCAGTATTGGCAGGGGGAGCTCTGGAAACACCATATATTTT.

The chain employs TRBV5-5 and TRBJ1-2; 7 bases match TRBD1. The CDR3 is made up of 14 amino acids. The V gene end was trimmed by 4 bases and the J gene end by 2 bases; junction bases not matched to a gene: 5. Germline V CDR1 and CDR2: SGHKS, YYEKEE (reference sequence). CDR3 DNA: TGTGCCAGCAGCCCCGGGACAGTAAACTATGGCTACACCTTC. The encoded protein is CASSPGTVNYGYTF.

The chain is built from TRBV27 and TRBJ1-1, with 8 bases aligning to TRBD1. Trimming at V came to 2 bases and at J to 9 bases, leaving 2 bases not matched to a gene. This CDR3 has 12 residues. Germline V gives CDR1 MNHEY, CDR2 SMNVEV (reference sequence). The CDR3 reads CASSLRQGQAFF. CDR3 DNA sequence: TGTGCCAGCAGTTTACGACAGGGGCAAGCTTTCTTT.

This clone was counted a single time. This sequence joins TRBV7-2 and TRBJ2-5, with TRBD2 identical over 8 bases. Trimming took 7 bases from V and 4 from J; bases not matched to a gene: 14. From germline, CDR1 is SGHTA and CDR2 FQGNSA. This CDR3 has 16 amino acids. In DNA, the CDR3 is TGTGCCAGCACCTCCGGGACTAGAAGGGCTGGAGAGACCCAGTACTTC. Amino acids: CASTSGTRRAGETQYF.

The CDR3 here is CASSLQGPGANVLTF. CDR3 nucleotides: TGTGCCAGCAGCCTCCAGGGGCCCGGGGCCAACGTCCTGACTTTC. The chain uses TRBV3-1 (or the pseudogene TRBV3-2) and TRBJ2-6; the D gene is possibly TRBD1 (6 bases). The germline V and J ends were trimmed by 4 bases and 4 bases, with 11 bases remaining between them. Germline V gene lookup returns CDR1 LGHDT and CDR2 YNNKEL (reference sequence). This CDR3 comprises 15 residues.

This chain uses TRBV7-8 with TRBJ2-7, with D uncertain. V lost 5 bases to trimming and J lost 2 bases, with 16 bases between them. Germline lookup yields CDR1 SGHVS and CDR2 FQNEAQ. The CDR3 has 15 residues. CDR3: CASSRDIEETYEQYF. The CDR3 coding sequence is TGTGCCAGCAGCCGAGACATCGAAGAAACCTACGAGCAGTACTTC.

The V gene is TRBV6-5, the J gene TRBJ1-2; 12 bases fit TRBD1. The germline V gene has CDR1 MNHEY and CDR2 SVGAGI. The trim removed 6 bases at V and 6 bases at J, leaving 8 bases unmatched. The CDR3 spans 15 residues. The CDR3 coding sequence is TGTGCCAGCAGAAGCCGGGACAGGGGGCTGAATGGCTACACCTTC. It yields the protein CASRSRDRGLNGYTF.

V is TRBV6-2 or TRBV6-3 and J is TRBJ1-4; no reliable D call. CDR1 is MNHEY, CDR2 SVGEGT, per germline. The CDR3 is made up of 16 amino acids. Trimming shortened V by 6 bases and J by 0 bases, and 14 bases separated the two germline ends. The CDR3 DNA sequence: TGTGCCAGCAGCATTACAGTCACAGCAACTAATGAAAAACTGTTTTTT. It encodes CASSITVTATNEKLFF.

The J gene is TRBJ2-1, the V gene TRBV13, with D possibly being TRBD2 (5 bases). The CDR3 is 14 residues long. Germline V gene data show CDR1 as PRHDT and CDR2 as FYEKMQ (reference sequence). V lost 2 bases and J lost 1, with 6 bases in between. The CDR3 sequence: CASSLTGSYNEQFF. CDR3 nucleotide sequence: TGTGCCAGCAGCTTAACGGGGTCCTACAATGAGCAGTTCTTC. The full variable domain, rest sourced from reference TRBV13 and TRBJ2-1, is AAGVIQSPRHLIKEKRETATLKCYPIPRHDTVYWYQQGPGQDPQFLISFYEKMQSDKGSIPDRFSAQQFSDYHSELNMSSLELGDSALYFCASSLTGSYNEQFFGPGTRLTVL.

The J gene is TRBJ1-5, the V gene TRBV7-9; a possible D gene is TRBD1 (5 bases). CDR1 is SEHNR, CDR2 FQNEAQ, per germline (reference sequence). V was shortened by 1 base and J by 2 bases, with 18 bases between the two germline ends. CDR3 length: 18 amino acids. The CDR3 sequence: CASSLETTATTRNQPQHF. CDR3 nucleotides: TGTGCCAGCAGCTTAGAGACGACAGCGACCACTCGCAATCAGCCCCAGCATTTT. The whole variable domain, remainder taken from reference TRBV7-9 and TRBJ1-5, is DTGVSQNPRHKITKRGQNVTFRCDPISEHNRLYWYRQTLGQGPEFLTYFQNEAQLEKSRLLSDRFSAERPKGSFSTLEIQRTEQGDSAMYLCASSLETTATTRNQPQHFGDGTRLSIL.

V usage is TRBV4-1 and J usage is TRBJ2-1; D unclear. In germline, CDR1 is MGHRA, CDR2 YSYEKL. Trimming removed 3 bases from V and 4 bases from J, with 16 bases in between. This CDR3 comprises 16 residues. The CDR3 spells CASSHGGWALYNEQFF. In DNA, the CDR3 is TGCGCCAGCAGCCATGGTGGTTGGGCCTTATACAATGAGCAGTTCTTC.

The CDR3 protein is CATQSGTTLFDSYNEQFF. The CDR3 region has the DNA TGTGCCACCCAGAGTGGGACTACTTTATTCGACTCCTACAATGAGCAGTTCTTC. The chain is built from TRBV24-1 and TRBJ2-1, with TRBD2 matching 7 bases. CDR1 KGHDR and CDR2 SFDVKD come from the germline V gene. Trimming at V came to 9 bases and at J to 0 bases, leaving 16 bases not matched to a gene. CDR3 length: 18 amino acids.

The chain couples TRBV7-9 to TRBJ2-2, with D perhaps matching TRBD2 (6 bases). The CDR3 is 15 amino acids. The V and J ends lost 8 bases and 4 bases respectively, with 17 bases between them. Germline V lookup: CDR1 SEHNR, CDR2 FQNEAQ (reference sequence). The CDR3 loop is CASGGTVPPTGELFF. CDR3 nucleotide sequence: TGTGCCAGCGGCGGGACCGTTCCCCCCACCGGGGAGCTGTTTTTT.

V gene TRBV7-9 combines with J gene TRBJ2-3; D is unresolved. V dropped 4 bases and J dropped 6 bases, with 17 bases sitting between them. This CDR3 spans 15 amino acids. Germline V lookup: CDR1 SEHNR, CDR2 FQNEAQ (reference sequence). DNA of the CDR3: TGTGCCAGCAGCTCCCGACACCACAGAATGGATACGCAGTATTTT. Translation gives CASSSRHHRMDTQYF.

The chain has TRBV27 and TRBJ2-7; tentatively, D is TRBD2 (6 bases). The germline V gene encodes CDR1 MNHEY and CDR2 SMNVEV (reference sequence). This CDR3 has 16 amino acids. V dropped 3 bases and J dropped 4 bases, with 19 bases sitting between them. CDR3 sequence (DNA): TGTGCCAGCAGTTTGGGGGGAAAGATATTCGGGTACGAGCAGTACTTC. It translates to CASSLGGKIFGYEQYF.

V and J are TRBV5-4 and TRBJ2-1, with D possibly TRBD1 on 6 matching bases. The V gene's germline CDR1 is SGHNT and CDR2 YYREEE (reference sequence). V was trimmed by 3 bases and J by 4 bases, leaving 17 bases between them. This CDR3 contains 16 residues. The DNA for the CDR3 is TGTGCCAGCAGCTCGCCAGACAGGATCCTATACAATGAGCAGTTCTTC. Residues: CASSSPDRILYNEQFF. Looking up the rest from reference TRBV5-4 and TRBJ2-1 gives the full variable domain: ETGVTQSPTHLIKTRGQQVTLRCSSQSGHNTVSWYQQALGQGPQFIFQYYREEENGRGNFPPRFSGLQFPNYSSELNVNALELDDSALYLCASSSPDRILYNEQFFGPGTRLTVL.

On this clone: Different DNA sequences within this sample yield the same CDR3. V gene TRBV6-5 combines with J gene TRBJ1-6; 10 nucleotides match TRBD1. Per germline, CDR1 MNHEY and CDR2 SVGAGI. This CDR3 comprises 14 residues. Trimming removed 5 bases from V and 10 bases from J; junction bases left unmatched: 5. CDR3 DNA: TGTGCCAGCAGTCGGACAGGGGGAGGATCACCCCTCCACTTT. Its translation: CASSRTGGGSPLHF.